The sequence of this TCR beta chain was determined in a study of cytomegalovirus exposure and HLA in healthy donors. CDR1 is LNHDA, CDR2 SQIVND, per germline (reference sequence). The V gene lost 1 base and the J gene lost 3 bases, with 11 bases spanning the gap. This CDR3 comprises 15 residues. It was with 60 Vbeta and 13 Jbeta primers that the PCR ran. Only in-frame clones appear in the TCRdb table, and some are missing; sequencing was by immunoSEQ multiplex PCR. This sample yields 100,000 to 120,000 clones, of which 60% to 85% are seen a single time; around 1.2% belongs to the top ten. The sequence was obtained from a woman aged 30 to 39 in good health and CMV-seronegative. The chain is built from TRBV19 and TRBJ2-3; D uncertain. The sequencing sample was made of PBMCs. The CDR3: CASSIVADGTDTQYF. The CDR3, as DNA: TGTGCCAGTAGTATAGTTGCGGATGGTACAGATACGCAGTATTTT.